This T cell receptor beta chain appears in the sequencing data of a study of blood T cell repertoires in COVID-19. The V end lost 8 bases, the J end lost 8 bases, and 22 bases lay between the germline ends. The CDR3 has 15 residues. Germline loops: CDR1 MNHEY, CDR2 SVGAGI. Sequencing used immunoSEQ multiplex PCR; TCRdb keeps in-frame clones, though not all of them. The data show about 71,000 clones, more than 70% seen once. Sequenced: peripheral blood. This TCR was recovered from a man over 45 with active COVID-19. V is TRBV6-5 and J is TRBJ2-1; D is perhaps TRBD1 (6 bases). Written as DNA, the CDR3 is TGTGCCAGCCATCCAAGGGGGAACCACGGGGATGAGCAGTTCTTC. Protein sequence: CASHPRGNHGDEQFF.